This T cell receptor (beta chain) derives from a study of low-dose radiotherapy and immunotherapy resistance in tumors (dated 2022 in TCRdb). Looking at the study overall: In Cohort 1, each fraction delivered 0.5 Gy every 2 weeks, and the prescribed total PTV dose was 6.5 Gy. Starting on cycle 1 day 1, patients took 300 mg of aspirin by mouth once a day for four cycles. In Cohort 2, 1 Gy per fraction was delivered every two weeks, for a total of 13 Gy over 26 weeks. Nivolumab and ipilimumab were both given intravenously, with nivolumab at a 240 mg flat dose every two weeks and ipilimumab at 1 mg/kg every six weeks. Cyclophosphamide 200 mg/m2 was administered intravenously every two weeks, one day before each radiation and immunotherapy administration. No randomization into treatment groups was done for the people taking part in the trial. Eight patients were included in the translational analysis: three from the first dose cohort and the first five from the second dose cohort.

First-strand cDNA was synthesized using Superscript III and a set of TRAV- and TRBV-specific primers, so that both TCRalpha and TCRbeta chains were covered. A roughly 20-cycle PCR with Phusion amplified the TCRs, pairing a constant-region primer with the adapter that was attached to the V primers. Isolated mRNA was amplified with the MessageAmp II aRNA Amplification Kit, using a 16-hour in vitro transcription at 37°C. The Dynabeads mRNA DIRECT Purification Kit was used to isolate the mRNA for TCR sequencing. A second roughly 27-cycle Phusion PCR added indexed Illumina adapters, and products were purified with AMPure XP beads. Deep sequencing of the TCRalpha and TCRbeta libraries was carried out on an Illumina MiniSeq instrument. Per the source publication's procedure: Using custom Perl scripts, TCR sequences encoding the same protein were pooled, out-of-frame sequences were removed, and the abundance of each clonotype was computed. Any TCR sequence supported by only a single read was excluded from analysis. The metrics used to describe the repertoires included Shannon entropy, Gini index, clonality, richness, and the frequency of TCRs shared between repertoires. Starting from the raw public reads, TCRdb applied fastp trimming at Q25, assembled clones with MiXCR and retained in-frame beta chains. All rows with the same CDR3 protein become a single entry with the most common DNA and genes. The V and J calls come from TCRdb's annotation, not from the publication. The sample table contains more than 85,000 distinct CDR3 sequences; only one count was recorded for more than 8% of them. The top ten clonotypes cover 1% of the sample.

The time point tag for this specimen amounts to: before trial treatment. The donors took part in RACIN, a single-arm, phase I, dose-escalation trial that combined nivolumab, ipilimumab, aspirin, low-dose cyclophosphamide and low-dose radiotherapy. Patients with advanced, TIL-negative solid tumors were considered eligible. The germline V gene supplies CDR1 SQVTM and CDR2 ANQGSEA. At the junction V is shortened by 3 bases and J by 3 bases, with 9 bases in between. From its cysteine to its phenylalanine, the CDR3 spans 12 amino acids. Only CDR3 DNA remains: 36 bases, in frame from the first base. This clonotype was found many times. Which antigen it targets is not known. No base quality values were provided; no much bigger clone lies one nucleotide off.

The clonotype was recovered from a male donor with prostate cancer. The input for sequencing was PBMCs, taken before treatment. The chain employs TRBV29-1 and TRBJ2-7; TRBD2 is possibly the D segment (5 matching bases). The sequence in DNA is TGCAGCGTTGAGAGAGGGAACTACGAGCAGTACTTC. The translation is CSVERGNYEQYF.